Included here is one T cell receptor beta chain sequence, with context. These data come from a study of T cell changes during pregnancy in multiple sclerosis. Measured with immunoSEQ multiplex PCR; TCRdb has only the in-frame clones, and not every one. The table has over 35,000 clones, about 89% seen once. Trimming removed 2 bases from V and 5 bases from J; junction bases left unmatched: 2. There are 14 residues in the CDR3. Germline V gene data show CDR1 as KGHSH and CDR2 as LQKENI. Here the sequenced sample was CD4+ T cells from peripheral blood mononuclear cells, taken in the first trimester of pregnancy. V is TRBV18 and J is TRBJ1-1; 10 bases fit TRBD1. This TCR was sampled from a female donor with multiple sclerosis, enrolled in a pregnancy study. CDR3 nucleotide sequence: TGTGCCAGCTCACCATGGACAGGGGGAACTGAAGCTTTCTTT. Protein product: CASSPWTGGTEAFF. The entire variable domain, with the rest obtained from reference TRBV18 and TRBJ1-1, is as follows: NAGVMQNPRHLVRRRGQEARLRCSPMKGHSHVYWYRQLPEEGLKFMVYLQKENIIDESGMPKERFSAEFPKEGPSILRIQQVVRGDSAAYFCASSPWTGGTEAFFGQGTRLTVV.